The 30 T cell receptor beta chains in this list originate from one sample, sequenced in a study of T cell responses to AZD1222 COVID-19 vaccine. Data came from immunoSEQ multiplex PCR; TCRdb stores just in-frame clones and leaves some out. There are more than 150,000 clones in the sample; roughly 92% occur only once, and less than 11% lies in the top ten. The material sequenced was peripheral blood, taken on day 0 of AZD1222 vaccination. These TCRs come from an adult in good health.

The CDR3 sequence is CASSSPRLTNEKLFF. CDR3 sequence (DNA): TGTGCCAGCAGTTCTCCCAGGTTAACTAATGAAAAACTGTTTTTT. This chain links TRBV7-9 with TRBJ1-4; no clear D gene. V was trimmed by 6 bases and J by 1 base, leaving 12 bases between them. CDR1 is SEHNR, CDR2 FQNEAQ, per germline (reference sequence). This CDR3 has 15 residues.

The gene calls are TRBV6-5 and TRBJ1-2, with 9 positions matching TRBD1. This CDR3 has 15 amino acids. With V trimmed by 7 bases and J by 1 base, 7 bases remained unmatched. Germline-derived CDR1 and CDR2 are MNHEY and SVGAGI. The CDR3 spells CASTFGTGINYGYTF. Written as DNA, the CDR3 is TGTGCCAGCACTTTTGGGACAGGGATTAACTATGGCTACACCTTC.

This chain links TRBV7-9 with TRBJ2-2; D perhaps matches TRBD1 (5 bases). The V and J ends lost 4 bases and 1 base respectively, with 7 bases between them. Germline V gene data show CDR1 as SEHNR and CDR2 as FQNEAQ (reference sequence). The CDR3 has 14 amino acids. The CDR3 is CASSSGQNTGELFF. CDR3 nucleotides: TGTGCCAGCAGCTCCGGACAGAACACCGGGGAGCTGTTTTTT.

The chain employs TRBV7-9 and TRBJ1-1, with D perhaps TRBD1 (5 bases). Germline-derived CDR1 and CDR2 are SEHNR and FQNEAQ (reference sequence). The CDR3 sequence is 16 residues long. V dropped 6 bases and J dropped 1 base, with 18 bases sitting between them. This chain's CDR3 is CASRRLRRDSNTEAFF. The CDR3 bases are TGTGCCAGCAGACGCCTCCGCCGGGACTCGAACACTGAAGCTTTCTTT.

The genes are TRBV19 and TRBJ1-2; possible D gene TRBD1, 5 bases. Looked up from germline, CDR1 is LNHDA and CDR2 is SQIVND (reference sequence). V was cut by 4 bases and J by 7 bases, with 19 bases left in between. This CDR3 is 15 amino acids long. Written as DNA, the CDR3 is TGTGCCAGTAGTACCCCCTTCGACAGATCCCTTGGCTACACCTTC. Residues: CASSTPFDRSLGYTF.

The rearrangement links TRBV5-1 to TRBJ1-2; a weak D match, TRBD1 (6 bases). This CDR3 has 13 amino acids. CDR1 and CDR2 from the germline V gene are SGHRS and YFSETQ. Trimming removed 3 bases at V and 8 bases at J, with 14 bases between. The CDR3 region is CASSSDSLKGYTF. The DNA of the CDR3 is TGCGCCAGCAGCTCGGACAGTCTTAAGGGCTACACCTTC.

This chain links TRBV13 with TRBJ2-5; tentatively, D is TRBD2 (6 bases). Germline V gene sequence: CDR1 PRHDT, CDR2 FYEKMQ (reference sequence). The CDR3 is 17 amino acids. Trimming left V 3 bases short and J 4 bases short, with 21 bases between. This chain's CDR3 is CASSFYGSYRKGETQYF. The CDR3 DNA is TGTGCCAGCAGCTTTTACGGGAGCTACCGTAAGGGAGAGACCCAGTACTTC. The full variable domain, completed using reference TRBV13 and TRBJ2-5, is AAGVIQSPRHLIKEKRETATLKCYPIPRHDTVYWYQQGPGQDPQFLISFYEKMQSDKGSIPDRFSAQQFSDYHSELNMSSLELGDSALYFCASSFYGSYRKGETQYFGPGTRLLVL.

The rearrangement links TRBV5-6 to TRBJ2-6; tentatively, D is TRBD1 or TRBD2 (5 bases each). This CDR3 is built from 15 residues. Germline CDR1 and CDR2: SGHDT and YYEEEE. V was clipped by 7 bases and J by 3 bases, with 14 bases between them. The CDR3 nucleotides read TGTGCCAGCCTTGAGGGACCCATTGGGGCCAACGTCCTGACTTTC. Translating it yields CASLEGPIGANVLTF.

The chain uses TRBV7-3 and TRBJ2-5; D possibly corresponds to TRBD1 (7 bases). The CDR3 runs 14 residues. Per the germline V gene, CDR1 is SGHTA and CDR2 is FQGTGA. V lost 4 bases and J lost 5, with 14 bases in between. This chain's CDR3 is CASSSEGAGETQYF. For the CDR3, the DNA is TGTGCCAGCAGCTCCGAGGGGGCGGGGGAGACCCAGTACTTC.

This clone was seen many times. The rearrangement joins TRBV29-1 to TRBJ2-2; 9 bases are a match to TRBD2. This CDR3 has 12 amino acids. Germline CDR1 reads SQVTM; CDR2 reads ANQGSEA. CDR3: CRASGETGELFF. The CDR3 nucleotides are TGCCGGGCTAGCGGGGAAACCGGGGAGCTGTTTTTT.

The rearrangement links TRBV18 to TRBJ1-1; no clear D. Germline V CDR1 and CDR2: KGHSH, LQKENI. The CDR3 is 15 residues long. Trimming pared 2 bases from V and 1 base from J, leaving 11 bases between. For the CDR3, the DNA is TGTGCCAGCTCACCATCCAGACAAACGAACACTGAAGCTTTCTTT. Translated: CASSPSRQTNTEAFF. Filled out from reference TRBV18 and TRBJ1-1, the complete variable domain reads NAGVMQNPRHLVRRRGQEARLRCSPMKGHSHVYWYRQLPEEGLKFMVYLQKENIIDESGMPKERFSAEFPKEGPSILRIQQVVRGDSAAYFCASSPSRQTNTEAFFGQGTRLTVV.

The chain uses TRBV5-5 and TRBJ2-2; perhaps D is TRBD1 or TRBD2 (5 bases each). Germline V gives CDR1 SGHKS, CDR2 YYEKEE (reference sequence). There are 18 residues in the CDR3. V was shortened by 8 bases and J by 2 bases, with 25 bases between the two germline ends. CDR3 amino acids: CASWEGELLTFNTGELFF. DNA of the CDR3: TGTGCCAGTTGGGAAGGGGAGCTGCTAACCTTCAACACCGGGGAGCTGTTTTTT.

This chain uses TRBV10-3 with TRBJ2-7; 7 bases are a match to TRBD1. This CDR3 has 15 amino acids. V was pared by 3 bases and J by 0 bases, with 5 bases of the junction left unmatched. Per the germline V gene, CDR1 is ENHRY and CDR2 is SYGVKD. The CDR3 loop reads CAISDMTGSSYEQYF. The CDR3 DNA is TGTGCCATCAGTGACATGACAGGGAGCTCCTACGAGCAGTACTTC.

A single count supports this clone. The V call is TRBV7-2, the J call TRBJ1-6; the match to TRBD1 covers 7 bases. The CDR3 covers 16 residues. V lost 0 bases to trimming and J lost 7 bases; unmatched junction nucleotides: 6. The germline V gene encodes CDR1 SGHTA and CDR2 FQGNSA. The CDR3 region is CASSLAGWTGNSPLHF. The DNA of the CDR3 is TGTGCCAGCAGCTTAGCCGGCTGGACAGGAAATTCACCCCTCCACTTT.

This clone was detected only once. Different DNA sequences within this sample yield the same CDR3. The V gene is TRBV7-9, the J gene TRBJ1-1, with 9 bases aligning to TRBD1. This CDR3 spans 14 amino acids. With V trimmed by 4 bases and J by 2 bases, 2 bases remained unmatched. CDR1 is SEHNR and CDR2 is FQNEAQ in the germline V gene (reference sequence). CDR3 residues: CASSSGQGNTEAFF. Written as DNA, the CDR3 is TGTGCCAGCAGCTCGGGACAGGGTAACACTGAAGCTTTCTTT.

The chain uses TRBV28 and TRBJ1-1, with D maybe TRBD1 (5 bases). The CDR3 loop spans 14 amino acids. Germline CDR1 and CDR2: MDHEN and SYDVKM. V was cut by 3 bases and J by 1 base, with 9 bases left in between. The CDR3 nucleotides read TGTGCCAGCAGTTTGGGACGGAGGAACACTGAAGCTTTCTTT. Residues: CASSLGRRNTEAFF.

This chain connects TRBV9 to TRBJ2-1; TRBD1 aligns across 7 bases. Trimming at V came to 4 bases and at J to 0 bases, leaving 4 bases not matched to a gene. The germline V gene has CDR1 SGDLS and CDR2 YYNGEE. The CDR3 has 15 amino acids. The CDR3 nucleotides are TGTGCCAGCAGCTTCCGGGACAGCTCCTACAATGAGCAGTTCTTC. This gives the protein CASSFRDSSYNEQFF.

This rearrangement joins TRBV28 to TRBJ1-2, with D possibly TRBD1 on 6 matching bases. Trimming removed 1 base from V and 3 bases from J, with 21 bases in between. This CDR3 comprises 18 residues. Germline V gene lookup returns CDR1 MDHEN and CDR2 SYDVKM. The CDR3 DNA is TGTGCCAGCAGTTTATTCAGGGGTGCGTCACAGGAGGACTATGGCTACACCTTC. It is translated as CASSLFRGASQEDYGYTF.

The rearrangement uses TRBV12-3 or TRBV12-4 and TRBJ1-1; D uncertain. V lost 7 bases and J lost 8, with 17 bases in between. The CDR3 consists of 13 residues. CDR3 residues: CASTRLVEDEAFF. Written as DNA, the CDR3 is TGTGCCAGCACCCGGCTAGTTGAAGACGAAGCTTTCTTT.

Concerning this clone: Other DNA sequences in the sample encode the same CDR3. The chain employs TRBV9 and TRBJ1-6, with TRBD1 matching over 7 bases. This CDR3 has 14 amino acids. Germline CDR1 reads SGDLS; CDR2 reads YYNGEE. Germline trimming cut 0 bases from V and 7 bases from J; bases unmatched to any gene: 1. CDR3 coding DNA: TGTGCCAGCAGCGTAGGACAGGGAAATTCACCCCTCCACTTT. Amino acids: CASSVGQGNSPLHF.

The chain links TRBV11-3 to TRBJ2-3, with D possibly being TRBD1 or TRBD2 (5 bases each). The CDR3 has 14 residues. Trimming took off 4 bases at V and 0 bases at J, with 8 bases between the two ends. Germline V lookup: CDR1 SGHNT, CDR2 YENEEA. The CDR3 region is CASSSGRSTDTQYF. For the CDR3, the DNA is TGTGCCAGCAGCTCAGGGAGAAGCACAGATACGCAGTATTTT.

In this sample, this clone turned up once. The rearrangement joins TRBV19 to TRBJ1-1; unclear D gene. This CDR3 comprises 13 residues. V was shortened by 8 bases and J by 0 bases, with 10 bases between the two germline ends. Per germline, CDR1 LNHDA and CDR2 SQIVND (reference sequence). The CDR3 reads CASGSEMNTEAFF. The CDR3 DNA reads as TGTGCCAGTGGTTCAGAAATGAACACTGAAGCTTTCTTT. The whole variable domain, remainder taken from reference TRBV19 and TRBJ1-1, is DGGITQSPKYLFRKEGQNVTLSCEQNLNHDAMYWYRQDPGQGLRLIYYSQIVNDFQKGDIAEGYSVSREKKESFPLTVTSAQKNPTAFYLCASGSEMNTEAFFGQGTRLTVV.

This clone was counted a few times. The chain carries TRBV24-1 and TRBJ2-3; D is undetermined. V lost 5 bases, J lost 0 bases, and 5 bases lay in between. CDR3 length: 13 amino acids. Germline V lookup: CDR1 KGHDR, CDR2 SFDVKD. In DNA, the CDR3 is TGTGCCACCAGTGCAGCGAGCACAGATACGCAGTATTTT. Its translation is CATSAASTDTQYF.

The gene calls are TRBV19 and TRBJ2-5; tentatively, D is TRBD2 (5 bases). The CDR3 contains 14 residues. Germline CDR1 reads LNHDA; CDR2 reads SQIVND (reference sequence). V lost 6 bases to trimming and J lost 1 base, with 12 bases between them. The CDR3 here is CASSPPGSQETQYF. CDR3 sequence (DNA): TGTGCCAGTAGCCCCCCGGGAAGCCAAGAGACCCAGTACTTC. Variable domain in full (rest from reference TRBV19 and TRBJ2-5): DGGITQSPKYLFRKEGQNVTLSCEQNLNHDAMYWYRQDPGQGLRLIYYSQIVNDFQKGDIAEGYSVSREKKESFPLTVTSAQKNPTAFYLCASSPPGSQETQYFGPGTRLLVL.

The chain has TRBV14 and TRBJ2-7, with 9 bases aligning to TRBD2. Germline CDR1 SGHDN, CDR2 FVKESK. J was trimmed by 2 bases and V by 3 bases; bases with no gene match: 5. CDR3 length equals 15 residues. The CDR3 region is CASSHGLARAYEQYF. CDR3 in DNA: TGTGCCAGCAGCCACGGACTAGCGCGAGCCTACGAGCAGTACTTC.

The gene calls are TRBV18 and TRBJ2-3; D is ambiguous. CDR1 KGHSH and CDR2 LQKENI come from the germline V gene. V gave up 3 bases and J gave up 2 bases, with 3 bases separating them. This CDR3 has 12 residues. The CDR3 DNA reads TGTGCCAGCTCACCTACCACAGATACGCAGTATTTT. Residues: CASSPTTDTQYF. Complete variable domain (other parts from reference TRBV18 and TRBJ2-3): NAGVMQNPRHLVRRRGQEARLRCSPMKGHSHVYWYRQLPEEGLKFMVYLQKENIIDESGMPKERFSAEFPKEGPSILRIQQVVRGDSAAYFCASSPTTDTQYFGPGTRLTVL.

The rearrangement links TRBV19 to TRBJ1-1, with TRBD1 matching 8 bases. Germline values: CDR1 LNHDA, CDR2 SQIVND (reference sequence). J was trimmed by 4 bases and V by 4 bases; bases with no gene match: 5. This CDR3 has 14 residues. Written as DNA, the CDR3 is TGTGCCAGTAGTACAGGGGGCGCGGGCACTGAAGCTTTCTTT. Protein sequence: CASSTGGAGTEAFF.

This clone was recorded once. V is TRBV6-2 or TRBV6-3 and J is TRBJ1-6, with 8 bases lining up with TRBD1. There are 15 residues in the CDR3. Germline V gene sequence: CDR1 MNHEY, CDR2 SVGEGT. Trimming at V came to 6 bases and at J to 11 bases, leaving 12 bases not matched to a gene. CDR3 residues: CASSLTGASGTPLHF. CDR3 coding DNA: TGTGCCAGCAGCCTGACAGGGGCTTCAGGTACACCCCTCCACTTT.

The V call is TRBV5-1, the J call TRBJ1-1; D is ambiguous. Germline V CDR1 and CDR2: SGHRS, YFSETQ. This CDR3 spans 14 amino acids. V lost 4 bases and J lost 4, with 14 bases in between. CDR3: CASSRDSEGTEAFF. The CDR3 bases are TGCGCCAGCAGCCGCGACTCAGAGGGCACTGAAGCTTTCTTT. Looking up the rest from reference TRBV5-1 and TRBJ1-1 gives the full variable domain: KAGVTQTPRYLIKTRGQQVTLSCSPISGHRSVSWYQQTPGQGLQFLFEYFSETQRNKGNFPGRFSGRQFSNSRSEMNVSTLELGDSALYLCASSRDSEGTEAFFGQGTRLTVV.

The chain is built from TRBV7-3 and TRBJ2-2; D is uncertain. This CDR3 has 15 amino acids. The V gene lost 9 bases and the J gene lost 6 bases, with 20 bases spanning the gap. Germline CDR1 SGHTA, CDR2 FQGTGA. The CDR3 spells CASAYDGNVAGELFF. The CDR3 bases are TGTGCCAGTGCTTACGACGGCAATGTGGCCGGGGAGCTGTTTTTT.